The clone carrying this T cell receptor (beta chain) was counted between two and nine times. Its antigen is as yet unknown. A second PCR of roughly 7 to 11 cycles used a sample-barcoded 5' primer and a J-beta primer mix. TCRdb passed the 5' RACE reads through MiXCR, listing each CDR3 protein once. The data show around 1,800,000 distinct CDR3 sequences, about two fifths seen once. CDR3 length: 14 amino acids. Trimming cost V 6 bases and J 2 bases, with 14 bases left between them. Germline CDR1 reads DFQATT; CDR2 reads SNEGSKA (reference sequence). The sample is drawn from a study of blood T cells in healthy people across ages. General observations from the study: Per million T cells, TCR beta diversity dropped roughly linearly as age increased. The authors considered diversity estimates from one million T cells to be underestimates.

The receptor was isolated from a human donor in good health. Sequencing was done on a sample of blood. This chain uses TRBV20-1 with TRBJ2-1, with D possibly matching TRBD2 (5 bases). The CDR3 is CSAIDSEPYNEQFF. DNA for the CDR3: TGCAGTGCCATTGATAGCGAACCCTACAATGAGCAGTTCTTC.